The 6 T cell receptor beta chains below all came from one sample that was sequenced in a study of blood T cell repertoires in COVID-19. Repertoires were generated with immunoSEQ multiplex PCR, while TCRdb's copy carries only in-frame clones and drops some. The sample lists approximately 150,000 clones, approximately 84% occurring once. The sequenced sample was peripheral blood. The receptors were gathered from a woman over 75 with COVID-19, enrolled during active disease.

This chain connects TRBV4-1 to TRBJ2-1; TRBD2 aligns across 9 bases. This CDR3 has 16 residues. V lost 0 bases and J lost 10; bases outside the gene matches: 10. Per the germline V gene, CDR1 is MGHRA and CDR2 is YSYEKL. The chain's CDR3 is CASSQDWASGTREQFF. The CDR3, as DNA: TGCGCCAGCAGCCAAGATTGGGCTAGCGGGACGAGGGAGCAGTTCTTC.

The chain couples TRBV18 to TRBJ2-3; 11 nucleotides agree with TRBD2. Germline CDR1 is KGHSH and CDR2 is LQKENI. The CDR3 sequence is 18 residues long. V shed 2 bases, J shed 4 bases, and the junction held 11 bases outside the gene matches. CDR3 nucleotides: TGTGCCAGCTCACCATTCCCGGGACTAGCGGCGGTCGCAGATACGCAGTATTTT. This sequence encodes CASSPFPGLAAVADTQYF.

The chain links TRBV3-1 (or the pseudogene TRBV3-2) to TRBJ2-1, with D perhaps TRBD2 (6 bases). The germline V and J ends were trimmed by 4 bases and 9 bases, with 16 bases remaining between them. CDR1 and CDR2 from the germline V gene are LGHDT and YNNKEL (reference sequence). The CDR3 has 14 amino acids. CDR3 DNA sequence: TGTGCCAGCAGCCCGACAGCGGGTTGGGGTGAGCAGTTCTTC. Its protein product is CASSPTAGWGEQFF.

This rearrangement joins TRBV3-1 (or the pseudogene TRBV3-2) to TRBJ2-7; unclear D gene. This CDR3 is 14 amino acids long. Germline loops: CDR1 LGHDT, CDR2 YNNKEL (reference sequence). V was trimmed by 1 base and J by 3 bases, leaving 10 bases between them. The CDR3 spells CASSQGAAYYEQYF. The DNA of the CDR3 is TGTGCCAGCAGCCAAGGCGCGGCCTACTACGAGCAGTACTTC.

The chain is built from TRBV7-2 and TRBJ2-5; TRBD2 agrees at 12 bases. The junction had 13 bases not matched to a gene; V was cut back by 2 bases and J by 6 bases. The CDR3 contains 18 residues. Germline V CDR1 and CDR2: SGHTA, FQGNSA. The CDR3 spells CASSLRGGRLAGGKTQYF. CDR3 coding DNA: TGTGCCAGCAGCTTAAGGGGTGGACGCCTAGCGGGGGGGAAGACCCAGTACTTC.

The J gene is TRBJ2-4, the V gene TRBV27; TRBD2 is a possible D gene (6 bases). The CDR3 runs 14 residues. CDR1 MNHEY and CDR2 SMNVEV come from the germline V gene (reference sequence). V lost 3 bases, J lost 7 bases, and 13 bases lay in between. CDR3 sequence: CASSLEEGRNIQYF. The CDR3 bases are TGTGCCAGCAGTTTGGAAGAGGGGAGGAACATTCAGTACTTC.